The T cell receptor (beta chain) described here comes from a study of blood T cell repertoires in COVID-19 (TCRdb year 2020). Background for the entire study: Samples from collaborators originated in the United States, Italy and Spain and spanned both the acute and convalescent phases of COVID-19. The prospective study material was composed of cDNA or gDNA derived from T cells, B-cell-depleted T cells, or PBMCs. Samples were obtained from the ongoing ImmuneRACE study (first 160 participants) and from about 1,300 subjects provided by 6 global collaborators. Where available, HLA class I and class II types were obtained from metadata supplied by the sample provider rather than from assay-based typing. A de-identified subject ID, COVID-19 status, age in years and sex were almost always included in the sample metadata. The repertoires were released in a freely available public database meant as a resource for research on the immune response to SARS-CoV-2. The dataset comprised deeply sampled blood TCRbeta repertoires from subjects exposed to, actively infected with, or recovered from COVID-19. Results the study describes overall, beyond this receptor: How much clinical and demographic metadata was included differed by source and by participant, and the metadata was provided uncurated.

TCRbeta CDR3 regions were amplified from genomic DNA by means of the immunoSEQ Assay, a bias-controlled multiplex PCR. The original methods were these. The number of nucleated cells in each sample was estimated by amplification of reference gene primers within the assay. Sequence reads were collapsed and filtered to measure the absolute abundance of every unique TCRbeta CDR3 rearrangement. For each sample, productive Simpson clonality was calculated as the square root of Simpson's diversity index over productive rearrangements. TCRdb provides this immuneACCESS table in a form limited to in-frame rearrangements. Some clones are lacking; in checked studies, under half of them reflect an unresolved V gene, and why the rest are absent is not known. That table gives V, J and clone size, and the DNA gave D and trimming. Across this sample there are about 60,000 clones, with 90% seen only once. The ten largest clones capture approximately 1.3% of the sample.

Comment on this clone: This clone's antigen is unknown. Base qualities are missing; no much larger clone stands one base away.

The collaborating institutions used their own protocols to collect whole blood in K2EDTA tubes. For TCRbeta analysis, collaborators shipped samples as frozen whole blood, isolated PBMCs, or DNA extracted from either of those sample types. Sequencing was performed on peripheral blood. This receptor was identified in a man aged 60 to 69 with acute or convalescent COVID-19.

The CDR3 here reads CASSVEASGANEQFF. The DNA reads TGTGCCAGCAGCGTAGAAGCCAGCGGGGCCAATGAGCAGTTCTTC. The rearranged chain carries TRBV9 and TRBJ2-1; TRBD2 lines up with 7 middle nucleotides. V and J are trimmed by 0 bases and 6 bases, and the gene matches miss 6 bases of the junction. CDR3 length: 15 amino acids, cysteine to phenylalanine. The CDR3 DNA has 45 bases and is translated from base 1. CDR1 and CDR2 are drawn from the germline V gene: SGDLS, YYNGEE.